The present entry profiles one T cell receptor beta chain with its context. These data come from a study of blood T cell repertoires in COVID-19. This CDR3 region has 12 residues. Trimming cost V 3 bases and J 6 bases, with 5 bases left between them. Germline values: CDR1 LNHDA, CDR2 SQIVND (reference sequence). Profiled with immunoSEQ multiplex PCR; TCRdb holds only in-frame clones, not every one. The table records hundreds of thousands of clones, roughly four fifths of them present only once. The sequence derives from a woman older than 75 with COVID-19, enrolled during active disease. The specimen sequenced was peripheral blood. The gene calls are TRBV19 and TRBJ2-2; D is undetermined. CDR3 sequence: CASSIPAGELFF. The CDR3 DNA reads TGTGCCAGTAGTATCCCCGCCGGGGAGCTGTTTTTT.